The entry below describes one T cell receptor (beta chain). Its antigen remains unidentified. This sample was taken from a study of T cell repertoires in cytomegalovirus infection. Study as a whole: Public TCR beta signatures marked donors with CMV infection and the matching HLA.

Between the trimmed V and J ends, which lost 8 bases and 10 bases, there was a span of 15 bases. This CDR3 is built from 12 residues. Germline CDR1 reads WSHSY; CDR2 reads SAAADI. TCRdb fed the reads into MiXCR, producing one record per CDR3 protein. The sample includes about half a million distinct CDR3 sequences, around a third of them seen just once. Study outcomes and limitations: The study identified carriers of CMV plus the relevant HLA from cumulative public TCR beta family frequency.

The TCR sequence derives from a human donor in good health (CMV status not recorded). Some clones in this sample may be carry-over from other donors' samples. J is TRBJ2-1 and V is TRBV10-2, with TRBD2 as a possible D gene (5 bases). Sequencing was performed on cultured PBMCs, taken from culture after CMV antigen stimulation. The CDR3 region has the DNA TGCGCCAGCGTGAGGGTCCCCGGGGAGCAGTTCTTC. Translated: CASVRVPGEQFF.